This TCR beta chain was observed in a study of radiotherapy plus CTLA-4 blockade in lung cancer (dated by TCRdb to 2017 to 2018). Study-wide context: Among enrolled patients, around 20% had an objective response and 30% to 40% reached disease control.

What the study reported, not specific to this receptor: The strongest predictors of response, as reported, were early dynamic changes in blood T cell clones along with a rise in serum interferon-beta after radiation. TCR clones derived from tumors expanded in peripheral blood after treatment with radiotherapy and ipilimumab.

Comments on this clone: Its binding antigen is unknown. Base qualities are not provided; no much larger clone lies one nucleotide away.

The study evaluated CTLA-4 blockade (ipilimumab) given together with focal radiation therapy in patients who had chemo-refractory metastatic non-small-cell lung cancer. From cysteine to phenylalanine, the CDR3 is 15 amino acids long. The CDR3 DNA has 45 bases and is translated from base 1. Per the germline V gene, SGHDT is the CDR1 and YYEEEE is the CDR2. The receptor library was made with the immunoSEQ multiplex PCR assay. The clones in this table, taken by TCRdb from immuneACCESS, are in-frame only. Not every clone is retained; where verified, under half of the shortfall comes from an unresolved V gene, and the cause of the rest is unknown. The sample contains tens of thousands of clones, approximately 70% of them found a single time. Around 8.9% of the sample is taken by the ten largest.

The chain uses TRBV5-6 and TRBJ2-5; TRBD2 is a possible D gene, resting on 6 matching bases. The J call may be faulty, since TRBJ2-7 better matches the DNA end. The sequence was obtained from a human donor with non-small cell lung cancer who had stable disease on radiotherapy plus ipilimumab. Sequencing used peripheral blood, obtained from a patient treated with radiotherapy plus ipilimumab. CDR3 loop: CASSLGREALYEQYF. The nucleotide sequence reads as follows: TGTGCCAGCAGCTTGGGAAGGGAGGCCCTCTACGAGCAGTACTTC.